The 8 T cell receptor beta chains below were found in one sample sequenced in a study of T cell responses to AZD1222 COVID-19 vaccine. Sequencing was performed with immunoSEQ multiplex PCR; in TCRdb, only in-frame clones are kept and a portion is missing. The sample shows tens of thousands of clones, roughly 89% of them seen only once. The sample in question was peripheral blood, obtained on day 0 of AZD1222 vaccination. The receptors were gathered from an adult in good health.

The chain joins TRBV12-3 or TRBV12-4 to TRBJ2-7; D remains ambiguous. The CDR3 consists of 13 residues. V gave up 3 bases and J gave up 11 bases, with 17 bases separating them. In DNA, the CDR3 is TGTGCCAGCAGTTTTCAGACACCGAATAGTGAGTACTTC. It encodes CASSFQTPNSEYF.

The chain joins TRBV7-3 to TRBJ2-1; 9 bases agree with TRBD2. The CDR3 totals 15 residues. CDR1 is SGHTA and CDR2 is FQGTGA in the germline V gene. The J segment lost 5 bases and the V segment lost 5 bases, leaving 7 bases of the junction unmatched. CDR3 bases: TGTGCCAGCAGCCGAACCGGGACTAGCAACAATGAGCAGTTCTTC. Translated: CASSRTGTSNNEQFF.

The CDR3 region is CASSDSLFDIKQFF. The CDR3 nucleotides are TGTGCCAGCAGTGACTCGTTATTTGACATTAAGCAGTTCTTC. The V gene is TRBV6-4, the J gene TRBJ2-1; the D is unclear. Trimming took 0 bases from V and 11 from J, leaving 14 bases between them. Germline values: CDR1 MRHNA, CDR2 SNTAGT. CDR3 length: 14 residues.

The chain joins TRBV7-2 to TRBJ1-1, with D hard to call. Trimming stripped 1 base from V and 2 bases from J, with 11 bases between. The V gene's germline CDR1 is SGHTA and CDR2 FQGNSA. The CDR3 contains 15 residues. As DNA, the CDR3 is TGTGCCAGCAGCTTAGTCCTCGGCGAAAACACTGAAGCTTTCTTT. Residues: CASSLVLGENTEAFF. The variable domain in full, completed from reference TRBV7-2 and TRBJ1-1, reads GAGVSQSPSNKVTEKGKDVELRCDPISGHTALYWYRQSLGQGLEFLIYFQGNSAPDKSGLPSDRFSAERTGGSVSTLTIQRTQQEDSAVYLCASSLVLGENTEAFFGQGTRLTVV.

The V call is TRBV7-2, the J call TRBJ1-5, with a tentative D call TRBD1 (5 bases). CDR3 length: 14 residues. V lost 3 bases and J 6 bases, leaving 12 bases between the germline ends. Germline values: CDR1 SGHTA, CDR2 FQGNSA. The DNA for the CDR3 is TGTGCCAGCAGCTTTTCGGGGACCCGTCAGCCCCAGCATTTT. Translated: CASSFSGTRQPQHF.

The rearrangement joins TRBV6-5 to TRBJ1-1; D ambiguous. CDR1 and CDR2 (germline): MNHEY, SVGAGI. There are 13 residues in the CDR3. Trimming shortened V by 0 bases and J by 4 bases, and 6 bases separated the two germline ends. In nucleotides, the CDR3 is TGTGCCAGCAGTTACTCGGAGGCCACTGAAGCTTTCTTT. Translated, it gives CASSYSEATEAFF.

V usage is TRBV5-1 and J usage is TRBJ1-1, with TRBD1 matching over 7 bases. This CDR3 is built from 15 residues. From germline, CDR1 is SGHRS and CDR2 YFSETQ. J gave up 0 bases and V 7 bases, and 9 bases lay outside the gene matches. The CDR3 spells CASSSGTEMNTEAFF. Written as DNA, the CDR3 is TGCGCCAGCTCTTCCGGGACAGAAATGAACACTGAAGCTTTCTTT.

This clone was counted many times. The V gene is TRBV6-4, the J gene TRBJ2-3; 11 nucleotides align to TRBD2. V shed 0 bases and J 2 bases; nucleotides not matched to a gene: 1. The CDR3 runs to 16 residues. Germline values: CDR1 MRHNA, CDR2 SNTAGT. CDR3 amino acids: CASSDSSGGATDTQYF. DNA for the CDR3: TGTGCCAGCAGTGACTCTAGCGGGGGGGCCACAGATACGCAGTATTTT.